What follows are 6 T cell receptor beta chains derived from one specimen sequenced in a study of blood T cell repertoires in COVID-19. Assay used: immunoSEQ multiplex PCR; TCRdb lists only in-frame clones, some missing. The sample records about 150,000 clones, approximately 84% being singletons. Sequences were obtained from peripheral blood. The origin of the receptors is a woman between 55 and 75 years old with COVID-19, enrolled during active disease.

The CDR3 sequence is CASSIRRQVTEKLFF. DNA for the CDR3: TGTGCCAGTAGTATACGGCGCCAGGTAACTGAAAAACTGTTTTTT. V usage is TRBV19 and J usage is TRBJ1-4; D unresolved. CDR3 length equals 15 residues. Trimming stripped 2 bases from V and 7 bases from J, with 14 bases between. The germline CDR1 and CDR2 sequences are LNHDA and SQIVND (reference sequence).

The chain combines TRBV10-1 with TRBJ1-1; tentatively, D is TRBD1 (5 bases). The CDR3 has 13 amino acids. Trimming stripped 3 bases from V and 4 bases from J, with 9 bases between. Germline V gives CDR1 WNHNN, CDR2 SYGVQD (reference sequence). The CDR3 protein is CASSEGASTEAFF. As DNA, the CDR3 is TGCGCCAGCAGTGAAGGGGCTTCCACTGAAGCTTTCTTT.

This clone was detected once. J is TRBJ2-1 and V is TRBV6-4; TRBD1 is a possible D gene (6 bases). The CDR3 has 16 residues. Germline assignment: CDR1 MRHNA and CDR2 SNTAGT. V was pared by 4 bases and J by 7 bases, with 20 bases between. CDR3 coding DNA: TGTGCCAGCAGTGCAGGGGCAGGGCTAAACCTTAATGAGCAGTTCTTC. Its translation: CASSAGAGLNLNEQFF.

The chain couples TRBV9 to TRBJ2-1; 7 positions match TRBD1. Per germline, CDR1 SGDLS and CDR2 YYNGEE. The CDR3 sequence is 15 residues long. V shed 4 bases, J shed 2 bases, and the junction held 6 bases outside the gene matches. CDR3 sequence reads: CASSLNRGPYNEQFF. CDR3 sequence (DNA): TGTGCCAGCAGCCTTAACAGGGGCCCCTACAATGAGCAGTTCTTC.

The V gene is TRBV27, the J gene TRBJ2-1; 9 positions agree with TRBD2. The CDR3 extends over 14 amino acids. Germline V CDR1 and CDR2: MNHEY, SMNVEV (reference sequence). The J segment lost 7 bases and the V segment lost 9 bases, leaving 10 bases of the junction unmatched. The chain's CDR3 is CASSAGGSLNEQFF. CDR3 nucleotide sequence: TGTGCCAGTTCAGCGGGAGGTTCCCTGAATGAGCAGTTCTTC.

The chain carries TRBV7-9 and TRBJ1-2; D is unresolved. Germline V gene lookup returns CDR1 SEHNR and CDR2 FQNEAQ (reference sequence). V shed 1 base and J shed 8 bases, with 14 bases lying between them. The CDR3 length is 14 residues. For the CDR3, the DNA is TGTGCCAGCAGCTTAGAAGTCTCGTTACAAGGCTACACCTTC. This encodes CASSLEVSLQGYTF.